The 15 T cell receptor beta chains below all came from one sample that was sequenced in a study of tumor-infiltrating lymphocytes in primary liver carcinoma. Synthesis of TCR beta cDNA was carried out from 500 ng total RNA with a constant-region primer. Generation of the TCR beta libraries relied on three nested multiplex PCR rounds using slightly modified ARM-PCR. Researchers ran the first two PCR rounds for roughly 11 cycles each with TRBV1-TRBV30 forward primers and a C-beta reverse primer. MiXCR was run by TCRdb on the multiplex PCR reads, yielding one entry per CDR3 protein. The sample consists of 300,000 to 400,000 distinct CDR3 sequences, approximately 64% of them appearing once. It was unsorted whole blood that yielded blood RNA, and germline DNA was also extracted. The sample was peripheral blood. The receptors stem from a man aged 35 to 55 with primary liver carcinoma and hepatitis B virus infection.

As to this clonotype: One junction end does not reproduce the germline sequence, and a read error may be involved. This chain links TRBV5-5 with TRBJ1-4; D gene uncertain. The CDR3 covers 15 residues. Germline V gene sequence: CDR1 SGHKS, CDR2 YYEKEE (reference sequence). CDR3 in amino acids: CASSFSSATNGKLFF. The CDR3 DNA reads as TGTGCCAGCAGCTTTTCCAGCGCAACTAATGGAAAACTGTTTTTT.

V is TRBV4-1 and J is TRBJ2-7; D is ambiguous. Germline loops: CDR1 MGHRA, CDR2 YSYEKL. Trimming removed 0 bases from V and 6 bases from J, with 12 bases in between. The CDR3 covers 14 residues. The CDR3 DNA follows: TGCGCCAGCAGCCAAGATCAAGGGTTAGGCGAGCAGTACTTC. It translates to CASSQDQGLGEQYF.

V usage is TRBV11-2 and J usage is TRBJ1-2; 9 bases align to TRBD1. CDR1 and CDR2 (germline): SGHAT, FQNNGV. The CDR3 has 14 amino acids. V lost 9 bases, J lost 5 bases, and 10 bases stayed unmatched. The CDR3 DNA sequence: TGTGCCAGTAGAAGGACAGGGGTGAATTATGGCTACACCTTC. Its translation is CASRRTGVNYGYTF.

This clonotype was observed a single time. The rearrangement joins TRBV5-1 to TRBJ2-3; TRBD1 aligns across 9 bases. Per germline, CDR1 SGHRS and CDR2 YFSETQ. The CDR3 has 17 residues. V dropped 0 bases and J dropped 2; count of bases not matched to a gene: 7. The CDR3 loop is CASSLGSGQGITDTQYF. CDR3 DNA sequence: TGCGCCAGCAGCTTGGGGTCGGGACAGGGAATCACAGATACGCAGTATTTT.

A remark on this clonotype: Germline is not matched at one junction end, which may reflect a read error. The chain recombines TRBV10-2 with TRBJ2-1, with D possibly being TRBD1 or TRBD2 (5 bases each). CDR1 and CDR2 (germline): WSHSY, SAAADI. This CDR3 has 13 residues. CDR3 sequence (DNA): TGCGCCAACAGTGGGGGTCCCTACAATGAGCAGTTCTTC. Amino acid sequence: CANSGGPYNEQFF.

V is TRBV11-1 and J is TRBJ2-1, with TRBD2 identical over 7 bases. From germline, CDR1 is SGHAT and CDR2 FQDESV (reference sequence). V shed 7 bases, J shed 5 bases, and the junction held 5 bases outside the gene matches. The CDR3 runs 13 residues. The CDR3 nucleotides read TGTGCCAGCAACCATACTAGCGACAATGAGCAGTTCTTC. This sequence encodes CASNHTSDNEQFF. The entire variable domain, with the rest obtained from reference TRBV11-1 and TRBJ2-1, is as follows: EAEVAQSPRYKITEKSQAVAFWCDPISGHATLYWYRQILGQGPELLVQFQDESVVDDSQLPKDRFSAERLKGVDSTLKIQPAELGDSAMYLCASNHTSDNEQFFGPGTRLTVL.

This clonotype was recorded at least ten times. This chain connects TRBV11-2 to TRBJ2-2; D call uncertain. The CDR3 runs to 12 residues. The germline CDR1 and CDR2 sequences are SGHAT and FQNNGV. Trimming removed 2 bases from V and 6 bases from J, with 4 bases in between. This chain's CDR3 is CASSLHAGELFF. CDR3 DNA: TGTGCCAGCAGCTTACATGCCGGGGAGCTGTTTTTT. The entire variable domain, with the rest obtained from reference TRBV11-2 and TRBJ2-2, is as follows: EAGVAQSPRYKIIEKRQSVAFWCNPISGHATLYWYQQILGQGPKLLIQFQNNGVVDDSQLPKDRFSAERLKGVDSTLKIQPAKLEDSAVYLCASSLHAGELFFGEGSRLTVL.

The V call is TRBV4-1, the J call TRBJ2-5, with 10 bases lining up with TRBD2. The V gene's germline CDR1 is MGHRA and CDR2 YSYEKL. This CDR3 contains 18 residues. CDR3: CDNSQDPNLAGGQETQYF. CDR3 DNA sequence: TGCGACAACAGCCAAGACCCGAACTTAGCGGGAGGTCAAGAGACCCAGTACTTC.

About this clonotype itself: A single base separates this from a much larger clone, so it may be a read error. This chain connects TRBV5-4 to TRBJ2-3; 9 positions agree with TRBD2. The CDR3 runs to 17 residues. Germline trimming cut 4 bases from V and 3 bases from J; bases unmatched to any gene: 12. Germline loops: CDR1 SGHNT, CDR2 YYREEE (reference sequence). The CDR3 DNA reads as TGTGCCAGCAGCCTTTACCTAGCGGGAACGTGGACAGATACGCAGTATTTT. Translation: CASSLYLAGTWTDTQYF.

Regarding this clonotype: A much larger clonotype is one base distant, so this may be a read error. J is TRBJ2-3 and V is TRBV29-1; 9 nucleotides align to TRBD1. The CDR3 extends over 14 amino acids. CDR1 and CDR2 from the germline V gene are SQVTM and ANQGSEA. DNA for the CDR3: TGCAGCGTCCTACTAACAGGGGGCGGAGATAAGCAGTATTTT. Protein sequence: CSVLLTGGGDKQYF.

To note about this clonotype: This CDR3 fails to terminate in the conserved phenylalanine or tryptophan, so it likely reflects a read error. This chain links TRBV11-2 with TRBJ2-1, with D unresolved. Germline assignment: CDR1 SGHAT and CDR2 FQNNGV. This CDR3 is 14 amino acids long. The CDR3 sequence: CASSFSPLNNEQFL. DNA for the CDR3: TGCGCCAGCAGCTTTTCGCCCTTGAACAATGAGCAGTTCTTA.

In regard to this clonotype: One base away lies a much larger clone, so this may be a sequencing read error. The chain carries TRBV6-1 and TRBJ1-2; D not resolved. CDR3 length equals 15 residues. Germline V lookup: CDR1 MNHNS, CDR2 SASEGT. V dropped 7 bases and J dropped 4 bases, with 19 bases sitting between them. The CDR3 loop reads CASIDNGRPLYGYTF. Written as DNA, the CDR3 is TGTGCCAGCATTGATAATGGCAGGCCTCTCTATGGCTACACCTTC.

In its sample, this clonotype was seen a few times. The chain's CDR3 is CASSLLPTTGGELFF. In nucleotides, the CDR3 is TGCGCCAGCAGCTTGCTCCCCACGACGGGGGGGGAGCTGTTTTTT. The rearrangement uses TRBV5-1 and TRBJ2-2, with D possibly matching TRBD2 (5 bases). Between the trimmed V and J ends, which lost 1 base and 8 bases, there was a span of 15 bases. From germline, CDR1 is SGHRS and CDR2 YFSETQ. The CDR3 runs to 15 residues. Supplemented by reference TRBV5-1 and TRBJ2-2, the full variable domain reads KAGVTQTPRYLIKTRGQQVTLSCSPISGHRSVSWYQQTPGQGLQFLFEYFSETQRNKGNFPGRFSGRQFSNSRSEMNVSTLELGDSALYLCASSLLPTTGGELFFGEGSRLTVL.

Notes on this clonotype: A clone one base away is much larger, so this may be a read error. The V gene is TRBV6-5, the J gene TRBJ2-5, with TRBD1 as a possible D gene (6 bases). From germline, CDR1 is MNHEY and CDR2 SVGAGI. This CDR3 has 15 amino acids. CDR3 region: CARSYARTVQETQYF. The CDR3 bases are TGTGCCAGGAGTTACGCCAGGACAGTCCAAGAGACCCAGTACTTC.

In regard to this clonotype: The final CDR3 position lacks the conserved phenylalanine or tryptophan, pointing to a likely read error. The chain uses TRBV11-2 and TRBJ2-1, with D perhaps matching TRBD2 (6 bases). Looked up from germline, CDR1 is SGHAT and CDR2 is FQNNGV. The CDR3 covers 14 residues. The CDR3 nucleotides are TGTGCCAGCAGCATTAGCGGCTCCTACATTGAGCAGTTCTAC. The encoded protein is CASSISGSYIEQFY.